The rows below give T cell receptor beta chains drawn from one sample of a study of tumor-infiltrating lymphocytes in primary liver carcinoma. Using its own MiXCR run on the multiplex PCR reads, TCRdb lists one record per CDR3 protein. This sample carries around 330,000 distinct CDR3 sequences, over 55% of them seen once, and the ten largest clones take more than 8.5%. Sequencing was done on a sample of peripheral blood. These receptors came from a man aged 40-50 years with primary liver carcinoma and hepatitis B virus infection. CDR3s include the opening cysteine and the closing phenylalanine or tryptophan. Fields, in order: clone size, V gene, J gene, D gene, CDR3 protein, CDR3 DNA. D genes are given only for firm matches. The listing skips clone size in some rows; elsewhere it reads once, few, many or a size class.

.,TRBV6-2/TRBV6-3,TRBJ2-3,TRBD2,CASRVTGGRDTQYF,TGTGCCAGCAGAGTGACCGGGGGGAGAGATACGCAGTATTTT
many,TRBV6-6,TRBJ2-7,.,CASSSSSNQGPRDEQYF,TGTGCCAGCAGTTCCTCGTCGAACCAGGGGCCTAGGGACGAGCAGTACTTC
medium-sized,TRBV4-3,TRBJ2-7,TRBD1,CASSQEAPGTGRYEQYF,TGCGCCAGCAGCCAAGAAGCACCCGGGACAGGGCGGTACGAGCAGTACTTC
few,TRBV28,TRBJ2-5,TRBD2,CASSLSVGSGRMKTQYF,TGTGCCAGCAGTCTATCCGTAGGCAGCGGGAGGATGAAGACCCAGTACTTC
.,TRBV24-1,TRBJ2-3,.,CATSGLTRDTQYF,TGTGCCACCAGTGGTTTAACCAGGGATACGCAGTATTTT
.,TRBV28,TRBJ1-4,.,CASSPPVGLGDEKLFF,TGTGCCAGCAGTCCCCCAGTGGGGTTAGGGGATGAGAAACTGTTTTTT
.,TRBV6-2/TRBV6-3,TRBJ1-5,TRBD1,CASSSTRGPQHQHF,TGTGCCAGCAGCTCAACCAGGGGGCCACAGCACCAGCATTTT
.,TRBV10-3,TRBJ2-7,TRBD2,CAISDIGTTDSYGQYF,TGTGCCATCAGTGATATCGGGACTACCGACTCCTACGGGCAGTACTTC
.,TRBV10-3,TRBJ2-1,.,CAISELECNEQFF,TGTGCCATCAGTGAGTTAGAGTGCAATGAGCAGTTCTTC
.,TRBV4-1,TRBJ1-2,TRBD1,CAGSQGEGTGLGRMYGYTF,TGCGCCGGCAGCCAAGGCGAAGGGACAGGCCTCGGGAGGATGTATGGCTACACCTTC
few,TRBV7-9,TRBJ2-7,TRBD2,CASSSPRGTSVYEQYF,TGTGCCAGCAGCTCCCCACGAGGGACTAGCGTCTACGAGCAGTACTTC
.,TRBV5-5,TRBJ2-3,.,CASRPMGTGTDMQYF,TGTGCCAGCCGCCCCATGGGGACGGGCACAGATATGCAGTATTTT
few,TRBV14,TRBJ1-3,TRBD1,CASSIRQGPGNTIYF,TGTGCCAGCAGCATACGACAGGGCCCTGGAAACACCATATATTTT
few,TRBV5-4,TRBJ1-1,TRBD1,CASSRGGRGSTEAFF,TGTGCCAGCAGCCGGGGCGGCAGGGGGAGCACTGAAGCTTTCTTT
few,TRBV30,TRBJ2-5,TRBD1,CAWIPGQGPQETQYF,TGTGCCTGGATACCGGGACAGGGACCCCAAGAGACCCAGTACTTC
few,TRBV14,TRBJ2-3,.,CASSQGGLNTQYF,TGTGCCAGCAGCCAAGGCGGGTTGAATACGCAGTATTTT